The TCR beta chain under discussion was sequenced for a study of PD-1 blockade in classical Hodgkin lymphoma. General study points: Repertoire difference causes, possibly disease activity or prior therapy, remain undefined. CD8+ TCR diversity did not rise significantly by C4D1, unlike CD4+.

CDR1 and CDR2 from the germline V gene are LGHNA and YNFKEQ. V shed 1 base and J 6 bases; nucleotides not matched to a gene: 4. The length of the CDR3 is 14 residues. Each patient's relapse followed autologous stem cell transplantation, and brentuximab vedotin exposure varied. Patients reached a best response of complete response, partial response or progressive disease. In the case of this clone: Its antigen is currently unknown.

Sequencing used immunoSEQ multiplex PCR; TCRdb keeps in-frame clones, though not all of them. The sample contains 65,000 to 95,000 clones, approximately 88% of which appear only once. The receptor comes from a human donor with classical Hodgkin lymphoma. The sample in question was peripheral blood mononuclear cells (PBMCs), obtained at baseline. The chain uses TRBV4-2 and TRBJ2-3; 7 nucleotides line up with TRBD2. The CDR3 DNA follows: TGTGCCAGCAGCCAAGGGACTAGTACGGATACGCAGTATTTT. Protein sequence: CASSQGTSTDTQYF.